This T cell receptor beta chain emerged from a study of cytomegalovirus exposure and HLA in healthy donors. Study-level results: Presence/absence analyses assumed roughly uniform sequencing depth across donors, which may not hold. Later analysis showed most CMV-associated TCR beta chains appearing HLA-restricted.

The CDR3 sequence is 14 residues long. The V end lost 8 bases, the J end lost 3 bases, and 17 bases lay between the germline ends. Germline CDR1 is MNHNS and CDR2 is SASEGT. The PCR had 60 Vbeta and 13 Jbeta primers. Measured with immunoSEQ multiplex PCR; TCRdb has only the in-frame clones, and not every one. Of about 140,000 clones listed, over 75% were seen once; the top ten hold about 2.4%. As for this clone: Its antigen is as yet unknown.

V is TRBV6-1 and J is TRBJ2-7; tentative D call: TRBD2 (5 bases). The receptor was derived from a man in his forties or fifties in good health and CMV-seronegative. The sequenced sample consisted of PBMCs. The CDR3 loop is CASLDSEVNYEQYF. In nucleotides, the CDR3 is TGTGCCAGCCTCGATTCGGAGGTAAACTACGAGCAGTACTTC.